These 17 T cell receptor beta chains were all obtained from the same sample, sequenced in a study of T cell changes during pregnancy in multiple sclerosis. Clones were read by immunoSEQ multiplex PCR, and TCRdb kept only the in-frame ones, dropping some. The sample has some 77,000 clones; roughly 92% are singletons. The sample here was CD4+ T cells from peripheral blood mononuclear cells, taken before pregnancy. The receptors stem from a female donor with multiple sclerosis, enrolled in a pregnancy study.

The rearrangement uses TRBV6-5 and TRBJ2-5; TRBD2 might be the D (7 bases). From germline, CDR1 is MNHEY and CDR2 SVGAGI. Between the trimmed V and J ends, which lost 0 bases and 5 bases, there was a span of 13 bases. The CDR3 is made up of 15 amino acids. This CDR3 is CASSYSTGGGETQYF. The CDR3 DNA sequence: TGTGCCAGCAGTTACTCGACGGGGGGCGGTGAGACCCAGTACTTC.

The gene calls are TRBV19 and TRBJ2-1; TRBD2 agrees at 10 bases. The J segment lost 12 bases and the V segment lost 6 bases, leaving 17 bases of the junction unmatched. Germline V lookup: CDR1 LNHDA, CDR2 SQIVND (reference sequence). This CDR3 is built from 16 residues. The CDR3: CASSPTSGRVPGGQFF. The DNA for the CDR3 is TGTGCCAGTAGCCCCACGAGCGGGAGGGTCCCTGGGGGGCAGTTCTTC. Combining the CDR3 with reference TRBV19 and TRBJ2-1 gives the whole variable domain DGGITQSPKYLFRKEGQNVTLSCEQNLNHDAMYWYRQDPGQGLRLIYYSQIVNDFQKGDIAEGYSVSREKKESFPLTVTSAQKNPTAFYLCASSPTSGRVPGGQFFGPGTRLTVL.

The chain employs TRBV28 and TRBJ2-6; weak D call: TRBD2 (5 bases). Per germline, CDR1 MDHEN and CDR2 SYDVKM. There are 16 residues in the CDR3. V lost 6 bases and J 3 bases, leaving 15 bases between the germline ends. The DNA of the CDR3 is TGTGCCAGCAGCCGCAGAGGGTCGGGTGGGGCCAACGTCCTGACTTTC. This gives the protein CASSRRGSGGANVLTF.

This clone came up a few times. The rearrangement joins TRBV19 to TRBJ1-5; D not resolved. The CDR3 runs to 12 residues. V dropped 6 bases and J dropped 7 bases, with 10 bases sitting between them. Per germline, CDR1 LNHDA and CDR2 SQIVND (reference sequence). The CDR3 protein is CASRRVGQPQHF. DNA of the CDR3: TGTGCCAGTAGGAGGGTCGGACAGCCCCAGCATTTT.

CDR3 in DNA: TGTGCCAGCAGTTCACAAAGGGACTCCCGAGTGTACTTC. This sequence encodes CASSSQRDSRVYF. The gene calls are TRBV6-1 and TRBJ2-5; D might be TRBD2 (6 bases). The V and J ends lost 5 bases and 13 bases respectively, with 20 bases between them. The CDR3 is 13 amino acids. Germline V gives CDR1 MNHNS, CDR2 SASEGT.

The rearrangement joins TRBV10-3 to TRBJ2-1; 12 bases align to TRBD2. The CDR3 has 16 residues. Germline CDR1 ENHRY, CDR2 SYGVKD. The J segment lost 9 bases and the V segment lost 10 bases, leaving 16 bases of the junction unmatched. The DNA of the CDR3 is TGTGCCACGACGGTATCGACTAGCGGGAGACCCGGTGAGCAGTTCTTC. Protein product: CATTVSTSGRPGEQFF.

CDR3 DNA sequence: TGTGCCAGTAGTACACTAGCGGGAGTAGTCGATGAGCAGTTCTTC. Translated: CASSTLAGVVDEQFF. This chain links TRBV19 with TRBJ2-1, with 11 nucleotides matching TRBD2. With 4 bases clipped from V and 8 bases from J, the junction kept 7 bases outside the gene matches. CDR1 and CDR2 (germline): LNHDA, SQIVND (reference sequence). The CDR3 is made up of 15 amino acids.

This chain connects TRBV30 to TRBJ2-7; TRBD1 agrees at 8 bases. The CDR3 covers 13 residues. CDR1 is GTSNPN and CDR2 is SVGIG in the germline V gene (reference sequence). DNA of the CDR3: TGTGCATTGGACGCGGACAGGGACTACGAGCAGTACTTC. Translating gives CALDADRDYEQYF.

Only one count was recorded for this clone. V and J are TRBV7-9 and TRBJ1-2; 12 bases line up with TRBD1. Looked up from germline, CDR1 is SEHNR and CDR2 is FQNEAQ (reference sequence). This CDR3 has 15 amino acids. The ends lost 6 bases at V and 4 bases at J; junction bases unmatched: 6. CDR3 coding DNA: TGTGCCAGCAGTACCGGGACAGGGGGCAGCTATGGCTACACCTTC. Its translation: CASSTGTGGSYGYTF.

This chain uses TRBV28 with TRBJ2-7, with D maybe TRBD1 (6 bases). The CDR3 spans 14 residues. V was clipped by 5 bases and J by 2 bases, with 13 bases between them. In germline, CDR1 is MDHEN, CDR2 SYDVKM. This CDR3 is CASSVPTGAYEQYF. The DNA for the CDR3 is TGTGCCAGCAGTGTCCCGACAGGAGCCTACGAGCAGTACTTC.

This clone was counted a single time. The chain carries TRBV7-9 and TRBJ2-7; 7 positions agree with TRBD1. CDR1 is SEHNR, CDR2 FQNEAQ, per germline (reference sequence). This CDR3 contains 15 residues. J was trimmed by 3 bases and V by 7 bases; bases with no gene match: 12. Here the CDR3 DNA reads TGTGCCAGCATCGGGACCGGGACAGCTATCTACGAGCAGTACTTC. The encoded protein is CASIGTGTAIYEQYF. The entire variable domain, with the rest obtained from reference TRBV7-9 and TRBJ2-7, is as follows: DTGVSQNPRHKITKRGQNVTFRCDPISEHNRLYWYRQTLGQGPEFLTYFQNEAQLEKSRLLSDRFSAERPKGSFSTLEIQRTEQGDSAMYLCASIGTGTAIYEQYFGPGTRLTVT.

The chain is built from TRBV5-1 and TRBJ2-7, with TRBD2 matching 12 bases. The germline V gene encodes CDR1 SGHRS and CDR2 YFSETQ. This CDR3 is 15 amino acids long. V was pared by 5 bases and J by 12 bases, with 15 bases of the junction left unmatched. The CDR3 DNA sequence: TGCGCCAGCAGGGAATCCTCTAGCGGGGGGGCCGACCGGTACTTC. Amino acid sequence: CASRESSSGGADRYF.

J is TRBJ1-1 and V is TRBV6-6, with TRBD1 as a possible D gene (6 bases). This CDR3 is built from 13 residues. The germline CDR1 and CDR2 sequences are MNHNY and SVGAGI (reference sequence). V was cut by 6 bases and J by 1 base, with 9 bases left in between. This chain's CDR3 is CASSETGNTEAFF. CDR3 in DNA: TGTGCCAGCAGCGAGACAGGGAACACTGAAGCTTTCTTT.

The V and J genes are TRBV9 and TRBJ2-1; 11 positions match TRBD2. The V gene's germline CDR1 is SGDLS and CDR2 YYNGEE. Trimming took 0 bases from V and 0 from J; bases not matched to a gene: 5. The CDR3 sequence is 18 residues long. As DNA, the CDR3 is TGTGCCAGCAGCGTAGGACTAGCGGGATCAGCCTCCTACAATGAGCAGTTCTTC. Encoded protein: CASSVGLAGSASYNEQFF.

The gene calls are TRBV5-1 and TRBJ1-4; TRBD1 agrees at 7 bases. The V and J ends lost 5 bases and 5 bases, in that order; junction bases with no gene match: 15. The CDR3 is made up of 17 amino acids. Germline assignment: CDR1 SGHRS and CDR2 YFSETQ. The CDR3 DNA reads as TGCGCCAGCAGACAGCAGCCACAGGGGACATCCAATGAAAAACTGTTTTTT. Its protein is CASRQQPQGTSNEKLFF.

This chain joins TRBV19 and TRBJ2-5, with 9 bases identical to TRBD2. J was trimmed by 0 bases and V by 5 bases; bases with no gene match: 4. The germline V gene encodes CDR1 LNHDA and CDR2 SQIVND (reference sequence). The CDR3 has 15 residues. CDR3 DNA: TGTGCCAGTAGTCTGACTAGCGGACACCAAGAGACCCAGTACTTC. Protein sequence: CASSLTSGHQETQYF.

V usage is TRBV5-1 and J usage is TRBJ2-2; 9 bases map to TRBD2. Germline CDR1 reads SGHRS; CDR2 reads YFSETQ. The length of the CDR3 is 14 residues. V shed 7 bases, J shed 4 bases, and the junction held 5 bases outside the gene matches. The CDR3, as DNA: TGCGCCAGCCGCGGGAGGGAGGGCACCGGGGAGCTGTTTTTT. The encoded protein is CASRGREGTGELFF.